This T cell receptor beta chain was identified during a study of cytomegalovirus exposure and HLA in healthy donors. The primer mix had 60 Vbeta and 13 Jbeta primers. Libraries were prepared by immunoSEQ multiplex PCR; TCRdb keeps only in-frame clonotypes and omits some of them. The profile shows about 86,000 clones, about 80% of them singletons. CDR3 size: 17 residues. V lost 3 bases and J lost 0, with 17 bases in between. Germline assignment: CDR1 MDHEN and CDR2 SYDVKM. To note about this clone: The antigen is unknown.

Whole-study findings and limits: The majority of TCR sequences were rare, yet some public TCRs appeared in many donors. A few V segments could not be told apart, such as TRBV6-2 and TRBV6-3, and were left out. Productive rates of about 87% or about 30% were seen for most TCR beta V segments in an earlier analysis.

The sequence was collected from a female donor in good health and CMV-seronegative. This chain connects TRBV28 to TRBJ1-1, with a possible D match to TRBD1 (6 bases). The material sequenced was PBMCs. CDR3 sequence: CASSFWDIQGLNTEAFF. CDR3 DNA: TGTGCCAGCAGTTTCTGGGACATCCAGGGTTTGAACACTGAAGCTTTCTTT.